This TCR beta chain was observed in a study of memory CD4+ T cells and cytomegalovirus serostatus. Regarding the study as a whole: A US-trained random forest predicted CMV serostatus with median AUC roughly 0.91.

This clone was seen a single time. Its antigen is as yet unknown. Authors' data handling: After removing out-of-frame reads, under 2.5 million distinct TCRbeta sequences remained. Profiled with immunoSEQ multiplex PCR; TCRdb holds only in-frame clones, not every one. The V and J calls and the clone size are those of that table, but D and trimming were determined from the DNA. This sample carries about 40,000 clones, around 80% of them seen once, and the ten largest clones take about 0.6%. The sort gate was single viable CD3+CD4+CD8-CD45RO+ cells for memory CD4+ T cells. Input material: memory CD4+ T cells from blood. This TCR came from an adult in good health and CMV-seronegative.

This CDR3 is CASSERTGTGSPLHF. Written as DNA, the CDR3 is TGTGCCAGCAGTGAAAGGACAGGGACGGGATCACCCCTCCACTTT. V is TRBV2 and J is TRBJ1-6, with 8 bases matching TRBD1. The V segment lost 2 bases and the J segment 10 bases; nucleotides outside the gene matches: 7. Germline CDR1 reads SNHLY; CDR2 reads FYNNEI. This CDR3 comprises 15 residues. Full variable domain (remainder filled in from reference TRBV2 and TRBJ1-6): EPEVTQTPSHQVTQMGQEVILRCVPISNHLYFYWYRQILGQKVEFLVSFYNNEISEKSEIFDDQFSVERPDGSNFTLKIRSTKLEDSAMYFCASSERTGTGSPLHFGNGTRLTVT.